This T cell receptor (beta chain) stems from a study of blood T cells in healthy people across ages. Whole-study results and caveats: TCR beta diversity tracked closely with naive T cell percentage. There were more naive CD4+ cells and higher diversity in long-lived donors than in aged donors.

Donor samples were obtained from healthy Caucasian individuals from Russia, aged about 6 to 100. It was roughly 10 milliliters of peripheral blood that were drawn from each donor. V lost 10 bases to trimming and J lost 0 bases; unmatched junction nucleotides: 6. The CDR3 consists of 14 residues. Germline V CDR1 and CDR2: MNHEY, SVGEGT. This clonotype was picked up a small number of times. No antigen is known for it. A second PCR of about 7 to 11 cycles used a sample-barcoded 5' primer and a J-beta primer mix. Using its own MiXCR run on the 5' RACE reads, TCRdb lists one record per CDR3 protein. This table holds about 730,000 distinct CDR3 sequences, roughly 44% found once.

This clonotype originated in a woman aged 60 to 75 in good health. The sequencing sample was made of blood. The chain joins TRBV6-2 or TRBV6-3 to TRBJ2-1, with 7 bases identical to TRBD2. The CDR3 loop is CATLAGPSYNEQFF. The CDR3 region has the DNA TGTGCCACCTTAGCGGGCCCCTCCTACAATGAGCAGTTCTTC.